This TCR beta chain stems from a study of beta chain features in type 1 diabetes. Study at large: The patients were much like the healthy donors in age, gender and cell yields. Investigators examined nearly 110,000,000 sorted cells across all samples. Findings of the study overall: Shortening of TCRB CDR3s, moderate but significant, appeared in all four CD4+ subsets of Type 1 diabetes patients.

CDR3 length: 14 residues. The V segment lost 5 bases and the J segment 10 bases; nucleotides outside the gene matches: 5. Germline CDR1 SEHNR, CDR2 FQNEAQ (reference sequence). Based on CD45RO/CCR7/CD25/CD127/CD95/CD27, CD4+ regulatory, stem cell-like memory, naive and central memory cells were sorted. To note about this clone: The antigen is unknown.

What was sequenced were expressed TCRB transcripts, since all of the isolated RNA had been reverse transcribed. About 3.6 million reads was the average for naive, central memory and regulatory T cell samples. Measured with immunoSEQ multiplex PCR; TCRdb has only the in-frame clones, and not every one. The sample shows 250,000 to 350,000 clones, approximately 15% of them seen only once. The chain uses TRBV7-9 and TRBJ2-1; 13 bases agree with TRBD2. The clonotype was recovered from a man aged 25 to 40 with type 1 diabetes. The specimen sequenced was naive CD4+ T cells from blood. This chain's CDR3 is CASSPGTSGTEQFF. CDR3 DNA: TGTGCCAGCAGCCCCGGGACTAGCGGGACCGAGCAGTTCTTC.